Presented here are 19 T cell receptor beta chains from one specimen sequenced in a study of blood T cell repertoires in COVID-19. The data were produced by immunoSEQ multiplex PCR, yet TCRdb's version contains in-frame clones alone and is incomplete. The table lists 380,000 or so clones, 89% of them singletons. The sample consisted of peripheral blood. These receptor sequences come from a man aged 35 to 55 with acute or convalescent COVID-19.

The chain is built from TRBV5-1 and TRBJ2-5; TRBD2 matches 12 bases. Germline CDR1 and CDR2: SGHRS and YFSETQ. The CDR3 has 15 amino acids. The J segment lost 4 bases and the V segment lost 0 bases, leaving 1 base of the junction unmatched. CDR3 in DNA: TGCGCCAGCAGCTTGGTACTAGCGGGAGGAGAGACCCAGTACTTC. Amino acid sequence: CASSLVLAGGETQYF. The full variable domain, with the rest looked up from reference TRBV5-1 and TRBJ2-5, is KAGVTQTPRYLIKTRGQQVTLSCSPISGHRSVSWYQQTPGQGLQFLFEYFSETQRNKGNFPGRFSGRQFSNSRSEMNVSTLELGDSALYLCASSLVLAGGETQYFGPGTRLLVL.

V gene TRBV3-1 (or the pseudogene TRBV3-2) combines with J gene TRBJ2-2, with a weak D call TRBD1 (6 bases). Germline CDR1 and CDR2: LGHDT and YNNKEL (reference sequence). The CDR3 is 17 amino acids. The ends were cut back, 3 bases at V and 6 bases at J, with 20 bases in the middle. CDR3: CASSHRRGGRYSGELFF. DNA for the CDR3: TGTGCCAGCAGCCACCGGAGAGGGGGACGCTACTCCGGGGAGCTGTTTTTT.

This clone came up once. The J gene is TRBJ2-3, the V gene TRBV6-5, with a weak D call TRBD2 (6 bases). Per the germline V gene, CDR1 is MNHEY and CDR2 is SVGAGI. V was pared by 5 bases and J by 6 bases, with 18 bases between. This CDR3 is built from 15 residues. DNA of the CDR3: TGTGCCAGCAGTACTACTTTGCGGGGATTTGATACGCAGTATTTT. It codes for CASSTTLRGFDTQYF.

V is TRBV27 and J is TRBJ1-6, with D hard to call. Germline-derived CDR1 and CDR2 are MNHEY and SMNVEV (reference sequence). V was shortened by 4 bases and J by 9 bases, with 13 bases between the two germline ends. CDR3 length: 14 residues. CDR3 sequence reads: CASSYSGVGSPLHF. DNA of the CDR3: TGTGCCAGCAGTTATTCCGGGGTAGGTTCACCCCTCCACTTT.

The rearrangement joins TRBV6-5 to TRBJ2-7; TRBD2 is a possible D gene (6 bases). Trimming stripped 5 bases from V and 4 bases from J, with 12 bases between. The CDR3 is made up of 13 amino acids. CDR1 and CDR2 from the germline V gene are MNHEY and SVGAGI. The CDR3 sequence is CASSRDSAYEQYF. The CDR3, as DNA: TGTGCCAGCAGTCGGGACTCAGCTTACGAGCAGTACTTC.

This sequence joins TRBV5-6 and TRBJ2-5; D call uncertain. V gave up 0 bases and J gave up 5 bases, with 5 bases separating them. Per the germline V gene, CDR1 is SGHDT and CDR2 is YYEEEE. The CDR3 consists of 12 residues. The CDR3 DNA sequence: TGTGCCAGCAGCTTGGCCGAGGAGACCCAGTACTTC. Its translation is CASSLAEETQYF.

The rearrangement joins TRBV7-9 to TRBJ2-1; D perhaps matches TRBD2 (6 bases). Germline CDR1 SEHNR, CDR2 FQNEAQ (reference sequence). V lost 1 base to trimming and J lost 4 bases, with 14 bases between them. The CDR3 has 16 residues. CDR3: CASSLVREPRYNEQFF. The CDR3 bases are TGTGCCAGCAGCTTAGTCCGGGAGCCAAGGTACAATGAGCAGTTCTTC.

The chain is built from TRBV30 and TRBJ2-3, with 9 bases matching TRBD1. This CDR3 spans 15 amino acids. Germline CDR1 and CDR2: GTSNPN and SVGIG (reference sequence). Trimming removed 3 bases from V and 2 bases from J; junction bases left unmatched: 6. CDR3 in amino acids: CAWREGQGLTDTQYF. In DNA, the CDR3 is TGTGCCTGGAGGGAGGGACAGGGCCTCACAGATACGCAGTATTTT.

As regards this clone: The sample holds other DNA sequences that translate to the same CDR3. CDR3 bases: TGTGCCAGCTCACCAGGGACACAAGAGACCCAGTACTTC. Translating gives CASSPGTQETQYF. The chain recombines TRBV18 with TRBJ2-5; a possible D gene is TRBD1 (6 bases). The germline gives CDR1 KGHSH, CDR2 LQKENI. Trimming cost V 2 bases and J 2 bases, with 6 bases left between them. The CDR3 extends over 13 amino acids.

This clone was observed a single time. The chain recombines TRBV4-3 with TRBJ1-1; 8 nucleotides line up with TRBD1. The CDR3 covers 16 residues. Germline V CDR1 and CDR2: LGHNA, YSLEER. V was pared by 3 bases and J by 2 bases, with 8 bases of the junction left unmatched. This CDR3 reads CASSQDWDRTNTEAFF. The CDR3, as DNA: TGCGCCAGCAGCCAGGACTGGGACAGGACAAACACTGAAGCTTTCTTT.

The chain joins TRBV5-4 to TRBJ2-7; TRBD2 matches at 7 bases. Germline loops: CDR1 SGHNT, CDR2 YYREEE (reference sequence). After removal of 0 bases from V and 3 bases from J, the junction contained 6 bases not matched to a gene. This CDR3 has 15 amino acids. CDR3 DNA sequence: TGTGCCAGCAGCTTGGGGCCTAGCGGTTACTACGAGCAGTACTTC. Its translation: CASSLGPSGYYEQYF.

The chain joins TRBV28 to TRBJ1-4; D unresolved. Trimming left V 7 bases short and J 8 bases short, with 14 bases between. The germline CDR1 and CDR2 sequences are MDHEN and SYDVKM. The CDR3 totals 13 residues. CDR3: CASKNGRVEKLFF. CDR3 DNA sequence: TGTGCCAGCAAGAACGGGAGAGTCGAAAAACTGTTTTTT.

CDR3 amino acids: CASSEMNYEQFF. As DNA, the CDR3 is TGTGCCAGCAGTGAAATGAACTATGAGCAGTTCTTC. The rearrangement links TRBV2 to TRBJ2-1; D not resolved. V was clipped by 2 bases and J by 8 bases, with 7 bases between them. The CDR3 runs to 12 residues. Germline CDR1 and CDR2: SNHLY and FYNNEI.

In regard to this clone: Germline and junction disagree at one end, which may indicate a read error. The chain carries TRBV11-2 and TRBJ2-7, with 10 bases lining up with TRBD2. The CDR3 covers 9 residues. The germline V gene has CDR1 SGHAT and CDR2 FQNNGV. CDR3: CASGAGGGF. Written as DNA, the CDR3 is TGTGCCAGCGGAGCGGGAGGGGGCTTC.

The chain joins TRBV10-1 to TRBJ1-2; D might be TRBD1 (6 bases). Trimming removed 3 bases at V and 8 bases at J, with 19 bases between. The CDR3 consists of 15 residues. Germline V CDR1 and CDR2: WNHNN, SYGVQD (reference sequence). CDR3 sequence: CASSDNRENLGGYTF. CDR3 DNA sequence: TGCGCCAGCAGTGATAACAGGGAGAACCTGGGGGGCTACACCTTC.

The rearrangement uses TRBV6-5 and TRBJ2-7; 7 bases are shared with TRBD1. The CDR3 length is 14 residues. J gave up 2 bases and V 7 bases, and 8 bases lay outside the gene matches. CDR1 MNHEY and CDR2 SVGAGI come from the germline V gene. Written as DNA, the CDR3 is TGTGCCAGCAAAGGACAGGCCGACGCCTACGAGCAGTACTTC. It translates to CASKGQADAYEQYF.

The J gene is TRBJ1-1, the V gene TRBV18; TRBD1 matches 7 bases. The V and J ends lost 3 bases and 3 bases, in that order; junction bases with no gene match: 1. Germline V gene data show CDR1 as KGHSH and CDR2 as LQKENI. This CDR3 is 13 amino acids long. Written as DNA, the CDR3 is TGTGCCAGCTCACCCGGACAGGACACTGAAGCTTTCTTT. This gives the protein CASSPGQDTEAFF.

The V gene is TRBV6-6, the J gene TRBJ2-7; TRBD2 matches at 12 bases. J gave up 1 base and V 0 bases, and 1 base lay outside the gene matches. The CDR3 spans 16 residues. The germline V gene encodes CDR1 MNHNY and CDR2 SVGAGI (reference sequence). The CDR3 spells CASSYSLAGGSYEQYF. The CDR3, as DNA: TGTGCCAGCAGTTACTCTCTAGCGGGAGGGTCCTACGAGCAGTACTTC.

J is TRBJ1-1 and V is TRBV18; the match to TRBD1 covers 8 bases. Looked up from germline, CDR1 is KGHSH and CDR2 is LQKENI. The CDR3 has 13 amino acids. The trim removed 4 bases at V and 6 bases at J, leaving 4 bases unmatched. The chain's CDR3 is CASSRETGAEAFF. The CDR3 DNA follows: TGTGCCAGCTCACGTGAGACAGGGGCTGAAGCTTTCTTT.